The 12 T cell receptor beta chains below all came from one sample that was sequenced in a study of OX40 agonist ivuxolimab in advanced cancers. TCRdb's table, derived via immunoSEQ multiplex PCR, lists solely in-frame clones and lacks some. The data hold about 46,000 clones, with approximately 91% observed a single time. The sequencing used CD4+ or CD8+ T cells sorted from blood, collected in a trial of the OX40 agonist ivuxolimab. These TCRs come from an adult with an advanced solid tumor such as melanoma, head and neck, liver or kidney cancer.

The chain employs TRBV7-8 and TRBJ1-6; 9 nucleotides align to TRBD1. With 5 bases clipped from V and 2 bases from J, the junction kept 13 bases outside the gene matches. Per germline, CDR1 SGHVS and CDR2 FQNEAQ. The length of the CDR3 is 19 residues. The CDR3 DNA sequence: TGTGCCAGCAGCGTCCCGGGACAGGGTGGGGGCACCTATAATTCACCCCTCCACTTT. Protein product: CASSVPGQGGGTYNSPLHF.

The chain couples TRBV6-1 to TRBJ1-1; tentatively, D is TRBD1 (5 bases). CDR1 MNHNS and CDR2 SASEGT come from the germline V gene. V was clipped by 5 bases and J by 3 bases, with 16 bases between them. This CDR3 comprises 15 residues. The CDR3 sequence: CASSPTVGGYTEAFF. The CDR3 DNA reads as TGTGCCAGCAGTCCGACAGTGGGGGGTTACACTGAAGCTTTCTTT.

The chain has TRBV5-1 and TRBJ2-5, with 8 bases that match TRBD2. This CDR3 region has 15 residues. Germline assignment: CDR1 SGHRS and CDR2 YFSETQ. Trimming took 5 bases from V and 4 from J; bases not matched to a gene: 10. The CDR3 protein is CASRRDPGGPETQYF. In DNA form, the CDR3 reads TGCGCCAGCAGGCGGGACCCGGGAGGGCCAGAGACCCAGTACTTC.

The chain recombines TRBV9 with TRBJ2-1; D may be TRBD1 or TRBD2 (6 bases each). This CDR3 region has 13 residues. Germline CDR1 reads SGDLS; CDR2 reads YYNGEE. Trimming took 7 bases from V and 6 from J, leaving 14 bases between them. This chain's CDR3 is CASGGRRGNEQFF. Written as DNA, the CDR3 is TGTGCCAGCGGGGGGCGCAGGGGCAATGAGCAGTTCTTC.

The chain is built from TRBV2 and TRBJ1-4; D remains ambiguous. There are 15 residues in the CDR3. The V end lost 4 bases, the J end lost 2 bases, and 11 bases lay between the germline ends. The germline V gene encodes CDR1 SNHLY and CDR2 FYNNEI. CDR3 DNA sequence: TGTGCCAGCAGTGTAAGTCAGGAGACTAATGAAAAACTGTTTTTT. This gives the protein CASSVSQETNEKLFF.

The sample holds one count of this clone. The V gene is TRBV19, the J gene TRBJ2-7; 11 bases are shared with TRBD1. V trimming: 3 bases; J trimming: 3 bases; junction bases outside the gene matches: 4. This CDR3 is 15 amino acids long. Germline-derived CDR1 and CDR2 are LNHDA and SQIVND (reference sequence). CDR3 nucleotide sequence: TGTGCCAGTAGTATTGGGACAGGGGGGGTCTACGAGCAGTACTTC. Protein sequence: CASSIGTGGVYEQYF. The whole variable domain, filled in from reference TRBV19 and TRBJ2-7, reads DGGITQSPKYLFRKEGQNVTLSCEQNLNHDAMYWYRQDPGQGLRLIYYSQIVNDFQKGDIAEGYSVSREKKESFPLTVTSAQKNPTAFYLCASSIGTGGVYEQYFGPGTRLTVT.

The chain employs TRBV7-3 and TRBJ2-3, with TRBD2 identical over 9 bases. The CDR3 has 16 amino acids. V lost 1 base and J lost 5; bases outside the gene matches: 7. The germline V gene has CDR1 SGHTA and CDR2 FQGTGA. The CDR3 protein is CASSLKGGRGQDTQYF. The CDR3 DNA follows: TGTGCCAGCAGCTTAAAGGGCGGGAGGGGCCAAGATACGCAGTATTTT.

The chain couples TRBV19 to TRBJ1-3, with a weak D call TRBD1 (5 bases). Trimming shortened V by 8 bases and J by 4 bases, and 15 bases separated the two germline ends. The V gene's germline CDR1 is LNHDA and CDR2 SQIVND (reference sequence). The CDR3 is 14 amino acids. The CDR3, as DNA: TGTGCCAGTTCGACCGACAGCCGGGGAAACACCATATATTTT. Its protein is CASSTDSRGNTIYF.

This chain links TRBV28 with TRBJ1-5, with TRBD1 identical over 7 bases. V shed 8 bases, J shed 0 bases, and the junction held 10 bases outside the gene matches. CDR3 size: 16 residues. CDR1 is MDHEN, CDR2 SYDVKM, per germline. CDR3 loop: CASRRDRRYSNQPQHF. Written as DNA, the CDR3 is TGTGCCAGCCGAAGGGACAGACGGTATAGCAATCAGCCCCAGCATTTT.

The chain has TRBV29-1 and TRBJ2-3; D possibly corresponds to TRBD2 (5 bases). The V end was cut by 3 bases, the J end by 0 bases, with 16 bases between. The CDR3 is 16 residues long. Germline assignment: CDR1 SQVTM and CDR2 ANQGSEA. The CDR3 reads CSVEVRGSTSTDTQYF. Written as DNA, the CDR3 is TGCAGCGTTGAGGTCCGGGGTTCTACTAGCACAGATACGCAGTATTTT.

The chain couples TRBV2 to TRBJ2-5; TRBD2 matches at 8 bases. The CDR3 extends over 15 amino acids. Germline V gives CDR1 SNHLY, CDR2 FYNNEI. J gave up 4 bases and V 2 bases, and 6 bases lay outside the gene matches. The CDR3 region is CASSETGGPGETQYF. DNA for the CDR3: TGTGCCAGCAGTGAAACGGGGGGGCCAGGAGAGACCCAGTACTTC.

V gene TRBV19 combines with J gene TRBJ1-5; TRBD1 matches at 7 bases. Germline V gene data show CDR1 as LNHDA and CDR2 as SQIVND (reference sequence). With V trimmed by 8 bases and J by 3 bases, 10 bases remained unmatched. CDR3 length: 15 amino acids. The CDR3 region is CASPGQKTNNQPQHF. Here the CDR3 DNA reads TGTGCCAGTCCGGGACAGAAGACCAACAATCAGCCCCAGCATTTT.